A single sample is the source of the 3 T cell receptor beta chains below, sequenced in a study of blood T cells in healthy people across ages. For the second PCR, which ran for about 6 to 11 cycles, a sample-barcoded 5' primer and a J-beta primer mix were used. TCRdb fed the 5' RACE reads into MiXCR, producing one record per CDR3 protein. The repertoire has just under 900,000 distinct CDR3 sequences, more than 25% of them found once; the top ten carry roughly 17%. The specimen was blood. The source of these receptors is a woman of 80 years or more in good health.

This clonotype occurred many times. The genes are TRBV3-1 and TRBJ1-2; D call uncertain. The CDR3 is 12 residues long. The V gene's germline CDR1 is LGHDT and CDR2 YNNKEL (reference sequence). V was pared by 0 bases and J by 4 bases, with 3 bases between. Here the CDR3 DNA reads TGTGCCAGCAGCCAAGATATCTATGGCTACACCTTC. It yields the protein CASSQDIYGYTF.

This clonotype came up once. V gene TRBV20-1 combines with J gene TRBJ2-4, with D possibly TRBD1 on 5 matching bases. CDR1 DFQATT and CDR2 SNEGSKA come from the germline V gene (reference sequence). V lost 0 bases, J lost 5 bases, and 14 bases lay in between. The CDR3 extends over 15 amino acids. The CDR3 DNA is TGCAGTGCTAGAGATTTCACAGGCGGCCAAAACATTCAGTACTTC. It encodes CSARDFTGGQNIQYF.

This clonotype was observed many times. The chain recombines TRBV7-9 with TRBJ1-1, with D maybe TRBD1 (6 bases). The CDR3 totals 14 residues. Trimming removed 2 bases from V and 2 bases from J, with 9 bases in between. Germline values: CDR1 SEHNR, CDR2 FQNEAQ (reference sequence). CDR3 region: CASSLRQDNTEAFF. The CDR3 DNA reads TGTGCCAGCAGCTTAAGACAGGACAACACTGAAGCTTTCTTT.